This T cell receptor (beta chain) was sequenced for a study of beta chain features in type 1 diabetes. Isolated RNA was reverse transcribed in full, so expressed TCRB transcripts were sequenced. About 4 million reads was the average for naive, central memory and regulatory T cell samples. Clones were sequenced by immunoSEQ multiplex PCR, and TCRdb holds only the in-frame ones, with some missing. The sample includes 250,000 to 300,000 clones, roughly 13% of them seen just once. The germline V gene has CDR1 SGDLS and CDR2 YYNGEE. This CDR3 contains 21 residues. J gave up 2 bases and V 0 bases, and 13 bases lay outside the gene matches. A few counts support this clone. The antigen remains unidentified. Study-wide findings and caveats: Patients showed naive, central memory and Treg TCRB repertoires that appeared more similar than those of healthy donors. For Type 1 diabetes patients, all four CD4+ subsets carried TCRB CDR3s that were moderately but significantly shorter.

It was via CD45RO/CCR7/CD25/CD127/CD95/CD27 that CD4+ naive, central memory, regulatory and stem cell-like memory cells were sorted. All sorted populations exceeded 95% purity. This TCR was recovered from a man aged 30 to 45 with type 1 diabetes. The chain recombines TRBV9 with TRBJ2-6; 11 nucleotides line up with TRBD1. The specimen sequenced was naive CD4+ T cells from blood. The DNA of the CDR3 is TGTGCCAGCAGCGTAGCTCCCCCAGGACAGGGGGCGAGTACTGGGGCCAACGTCCTGACTTTC. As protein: CASSVAPPGQGASTGANVLTF.